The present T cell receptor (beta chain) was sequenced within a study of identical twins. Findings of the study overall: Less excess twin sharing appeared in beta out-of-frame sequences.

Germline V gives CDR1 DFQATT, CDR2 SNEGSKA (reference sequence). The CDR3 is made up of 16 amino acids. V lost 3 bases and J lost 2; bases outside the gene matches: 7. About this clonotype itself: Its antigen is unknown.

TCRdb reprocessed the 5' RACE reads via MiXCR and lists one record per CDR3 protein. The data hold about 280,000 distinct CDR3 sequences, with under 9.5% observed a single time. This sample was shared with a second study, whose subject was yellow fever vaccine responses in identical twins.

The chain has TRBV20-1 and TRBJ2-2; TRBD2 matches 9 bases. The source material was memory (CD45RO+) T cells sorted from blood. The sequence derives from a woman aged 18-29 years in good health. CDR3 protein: CSASPGLAYNTGELFF. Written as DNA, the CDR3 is TGCAGTGCTAGTCCGGGACTAGCCTATAACACCGGGGAGCTGTTTTTT.